This T cell receptor (beta chain) was captured in a study of vaccination and CD4 T cells after COVID-19. As for the study in general: Convalescent patients, SARS-CoV-2 positive by nasal swab PCR, comprised about 10 mild cases and one severe case. Overlapping SARS-CoV-2, HCoV-NL63, HCoV-OC43 and HCoV-229E spike peptides were used to stimulate cells. Findings and caveats of the study: The great majority, 304 of 307 vaccine-specific clones, proved spike mono-reactive in convalescent patients.

Sequencing of the DNA from cultured CD4+ T cells was carried out with the Oncomine TCR Beta short-read assay. In TCRdb, the PCR reads were re-called with MiXCR into one record per CDR3 protein. The sample lists roughly 20,000 distinct CDR3 sequences, about 42% occurring once. CDR1 is MNHEY and CDR2 is SVGEGT in the germline V gene. V lost 4 bases, J lost 1 base, and 7 bases stayed unmatched. This CDR3 spans 16 amino acids. On this clonotype itself: Its antigen remains unknown.

The treatment denotes: roughly ten-day PBMC culture with coronavirus spike peptide pools or control peptides (ViraFEST assay). ViraFEST used peptide pools to expand antigen-specific T cells before TCR sequencing. The origin of this receptor is a human donor who had recovered from COVID-19. The gene calls are TRBV6-2 or TRBV6-3 and TRBJ2-3; 8 nucleotides align to TRBD1. The sample was CD4+ T cells from blood, cultured in vitro, taken before SARS-CoV-2 vaccination. CDR3 in amino acids: CASSSLPGQGTDTQYF. CDR3 DNA: TGTGCCAGCAGTTCTCTACCGGGACAGGGCACAGATACGCAGTATTTT.